The sequence of this T cell receptor (beta chain) was determined in a study of high-grade serous ovarian cancer treatment subgroups. Tumor samples were taken before definitive surgery or chemotherapy. Study-wide findings and caveats: Same-patient tumor repertoires overlapped at roughly 0.11 to 0.79; different patients barely overlapped.

A word on this clone: Antigen: not known.

Germline CDR1 MGHRA, CDR2 YSYEKL. J gave up 2 bases and V 1 base, and 5 bases lay outside the gene matches. The CDR3 has 18 residues. Assay used: immunoSEQ multiplex PCR; TCRdb lists only in-frame clones, some missing. The sample includes 1,300 to 1,500 clones, around four fifths of them seen just once. The J gene is TRBJ2-1, the V gene TRBV4-1, with 13 bases that match TRBD2. This clonotype was obtained from a human donor with high-grade serous ovarian cancer. Material for sequencing was tumor tissue. This chain's CDR3 is CASSQGGGTSGTYNEQFF. CDR3 DNA: TGCGCCAGCAGCCAAGGTGGCGGGACTAGCGGGACCTACAATGAGCAGTTCTTC.